Each of the 22 T cell receptor beta chains below was sequenced from the same sample in a study of blood T cell repertoires in COVID-19. The protocol was immunoSEQ multiplex PCR, while the TCRdb copy is restricted to in-frame clones and leaves out a portion. This table holds 150,000 to 200,000 clones, approximately 88% found once. Source material: PBMCs or T cells enriched from blood (not recorded which). These receptor sequences come from a woman aged 55-70 years who had recovered from COVID-19.

The gene calls are TRBV6-5 and TRBJ1-2; D call uncertain. Deletions cut 2 bases from V and 7 bases from J, with 11 bases between. The CDR3 sequence is 13 residues long. Germline CDR1 reads MNHEY; CDR2 reads SVGAGI. The CDR3 bases are TGTGCCAGCAGTTACGGGAGGGAGCTTGGCTACACCTTC. Protein: CASSYGRELGYTF.

The chain has TRBV13 and TRBJ2-5; 9 bases are a match to TRBD2. The J segment lost 5 bases and the V segment lost 2 bases, leaving 9 bases of the junction unmatched. From germline, CDR1 is PRHDT and CDR2 FYEKMQ (reference sequence). This CDR3 has 16 amino acids. The DNA for the CDR3 is TGTGCCAGCAGCTTACTAGCGGGGCGGTGGTTGGAGACCCAGTACTTC. It yields the protein CASSLLAGRWLETQYF.

The CDR3 nucleotides are TGTGCCAGCAGCACCTCGACTAGCACCGGGGAGCTGTTTTTT. Residues: CASSTSTSTGELFF. The gene calls are TRBV5-4 and TRBJ2-2; tentatively, D is TRBD2 (6 bases). CDR3 size: 14 residues. The V end lost 4 bases, the J end lost 4 bases, and 11 bases lay between the germline ends. The germline V gene has CDR1 SGHNT and CDR2 YYREEE (reference sequence).

The chain has TRBV19 and TRBJ2-3, with 9 positions matching TRBD2. The CDR3 covers 16 residues. V was pared by 10 bases and J by 4 bases, with 15 bases of the junction left unmatched. The germline CDR1 and CDR2 sequences are LNHDA and SQIVND (reference sequence). The CDR3 loop is CATILRGAGGPDTQYF. DNA for the CDR3: TGTGCCACCATCCTCAGGGGGGCGGGAGGGCCAGATACGCAGTATTTT.

This clone was found a few times. The chain joins TRBV7-8 to TRBJ2-7, with D possibly TRBD2 on 6 matching bases. The CDR3 is 14 amino acids. CDR1 and CDR2 (germline): SGHVS, FQNEAQ. Between the trimmed V and J ends, which lost 3 bases and 3 bases, there was a span of 12 bases. This chain's CDR3 is CASSFAGTFYEQYF. CDR3 coding DNA: TGTGCCAGCAGCTTCGCCGGGACTTTCTACGAGCAGTACTTC.

This sequence joins TRBV10-1 and TRBJ2-3; tentative D call: TRBD2 (5 bases). Germline assignment: CDR1 WNHNN and CDR2 SYGVQD (reference sequence). V lost 0 bases to trimming and J lost 6 bases, with 16 bases between them. This CDR3 spans 16 amino acids. The CDR3 nucleotides read TGCGCCAGCAGTGAGTCGTTACCGGGGAATGGTGATACGCAGTATTTT. Amino acid sequence: CASSESLPGNGDTQYF.

The count of this clone is one. The V gene is TRBV25-1, the J gene TRBJ1-2; D might be TRBD1 (5 bases). V lost 4 bases, J lost 1 base, and 7 bases lay in between. CDR3 length equals 13 residues. Per the germline V gene, CDR1 is MGHDK and CDR2 is SYGVNS. The CDR3 region has the DNA TGTGCCAGCAGTGGGGGGGGTAACTATGGCTACACCTTC. Its protein is CASSGGGNYGYTF.

The rearrangement uses TRBV12-3 or TRBV12-4 and TRBJ1-1; D is undetermined. Trimming took off 1 base at V and 1 base at J, with 4 bases between the two ends. The CDR3 length is 13 residues. CDR3 loop: CASSLGPNTEAFF. The CDR3 coding sequence is TGTGCCAGCAGTTTAGGGCCGAACACTGAAGCTTTCTTT.

The J gene is TRBJ2-2, the V gene TRBV3-1 (or the pseudogene TRBV3-2), with TRBD2 matching 11 bases. This CDR3 contains 15 residues. The germline gives CDR1 LGHDT, CDR2 YNNKEL (reference sequence). Trimming removed 5 bases from V and 3 bases from J; junction bases left unmatched: 2. The CDR3 DNA is TGTGCCAGCAGCGGGACTAGCGGTTACACCGGGGAGCTGTTTTTT. This encodes CASSGTSGYTGELFF.

This chain links TRBV7-9 with TRBJ1-4, with TRBD1 identical over 9 bases. The ends lost 5 bases at V and 0 bases at J; junction bases unmatched: 4. Per the germline V gene, CDR1 is SEHNR and CDR2 is FQNEAQ (reference sequence). This CDR3 comprises 16 residues. Here the CDR3 reads CASSPGQGTTNEKLFF. CDR3 sequence (DNA): TGTGCCAGCAGCCCGGGACAGGGAACAACTAATGAAAAACTGTTTTTT.

The chain is built from TRBV3-1 (or the pseudogene TRBV3-2) and TRBJ1-6, with TRBD1 identical over 8 bases. With 1 base clipped from V and 10 bases from J, the junction kept 3 bases outside the gene matches. There are 14 residues in the CDR3. Germline V gene sequence: CDR1 LGHDT, CDR2 YNNKEL (reference sequence). As DNA, the CDR3 is TGTGCCAGCAGCCAAGCAGGGGGCGGATCACCCCTCCACTTT. Encoded protein: CASSQAGGGSPLHF.

The rearrangement links TRBV6-2 or TRBV6-3 to TRBJ2-7, with 8 bases fitting TRBD2. The germline V gene encodes CDR1 MNHEY and CDR2 SVGEGT. The CDR3 is made up of 15 amino acids. V lost 5 bases to trimming and J lost 5 bases; unmatched junction nucleotides: 11. This CDR3 is CASSPLPGGRNEQYF. CDR3 DNA sequence: TGTGCCAGCAGTCCCCTCCCGGGGGGGAGGAACGAGCAGTACTTC.

This clone showed up just once. The gene calls are TRBV4-2 and TRBJ2-3; D is possibly TRBD2 (5 bases). V lost 1 base to trimming and J lost 4 bases, with 15 bases between them. The CDR3 is 16 amino acids. Germline lookup yields CDR1 LGHNA and CDR2 YNFKEQ. CDR3 bases: TGTGCCAGCAGCCAAGCACCTAGTAAGGAGGCAGATACGCAGTATTTT. This translates into CASSQAPSKEADTQYF.

The CDR3 here is CASSLMTYSSYNSPLHF. The CDR3 DNA reads as TGTGCCAGCAGTTTAATGACGTACAGCTCCTATAATTCACCCCTCCACTTT. The rearrangement uses TRBV28 and TRBJ1-6; D unresolved. Germline V gene lookup returns CDR1 MDHEN and CDR2 SYDVKM. V was trimmed by 2 bases and J by 0 bases, leaving 11 bases between them. The CDR3 is 17 amino acids.

Details on this clone: In the same sample, other DNA sequences code for this CDR3. V and J are TRBV5-1 and TRBJ1-5; D is undetermined. There are 13 residues in the CDR3. The V end was cut by 1 base, the J end by 5 bases, with 7 bases between. Germline V gene data show CDR1 as SGHRS and CDR2 as YFSETQ. The CDR3 DNA reads as TGCGCCAGCAGCTTGTCGGGAGATCAGCCCCAGCATTTT. This codes for CASSLSGDQPQHF.

The chain combines TRBV5-5 with TRBJ1-5; 7 nucleotides agree with TRBD1. The germline V gene encodes CDR1 SGHKS and CDR2 YYEKEE (reference sequence). The CDR3 extends over 12 amino acids. V dropped 0 bases and J dropped 15; count of bases not matched to a gene: 6. The CDR3: CASSLGQGAAHF. CDR3 nucleotides: TGTGCCAGCAGCTTGGGACAGGGAGCGGCGCATTTT.

This clone was seen a handful of times. The rearrangement uses TRBV7-2 and TRBJ1-5; D is undetermined. V gave up 6 bases and J gave up 4 bases, with 16 bases separating them. CDR1 SGHTA and CDR2 FQGNSA come from the germline V gene. The CDR3 runs to 15 residues. Here the CDR3 reads CASSRRVSANQPQHF. The DNA of the CDR3 is TGTGCCAGCAGTCGCCGAGTAAGTGCGAATCAGCCCCAGCATTTT.

The CDR3 here is CASSLDPGWAGELFF. CDR3 bases: TGTGCCAGCAGCTTGGATCCAGGATGGGCCGGGGAGCTGTTTTTT. The V call is TRBV5-6, the J call TRBJ2-2; D remains unclear. The germline V gene encodes CDR1 SGHDT and CDR2 YYEEEE. The CDR3 totals 15 residues. V lost 0 bases to trimming and J lost 6 bases, with 12 bases between them.

The rearrangement uses TRBV24-1 and TRBJ2-2, with 7 bases identical to TRBD1. The J segment lost 7 bases and the V segment lost 4 bases, leaving 11 bases of the junction unmatched. Germline V gene sequence: CDR1 KGHDR, CDR2 SFDVKD. The CDR3 is made up of 16 amino acids. The CDR3 region has the DNA TGTGCCACCAGTGACTACGGGACAGAGGAACGCGGGGAGCTGTTTTTT. It encodes CATSDYGTEERGELFF.

V usage is TRBV10-2 and J usage is TRBJ2-1; 7 bases align to TRBD1. V lost 10 bases, J lost 4 bases, and 7 bases stayed unmatched. Germline CDR1 is WSHSY and CDR2 is SAAADI. This CDR3 has 13 residues. CDR3 DNA: TGCGCCACCGCCGGACAGGTATACAATGAGCAGTTCTTC. Translation gives CATAGQVYNEQFF.

The V and J genes are TRBV10-3 and TRBJ2-5, with D perhaps TRBD1 (6 bases). Germline CDR1 and CDR2: ENHRY and SYGVKD. Trimming left V 11 bases short and J 5 bases short, with 18 bases between. This CDR3 has 13 amino acids. The CDR3 reads CAGAGTPGETQYF. CDR3 DNA: TGTGCCGGGGCCGGGACACCCGGGGAGACCCAGTACTTC.

The chain uses TRBV29-1 and TRBJ1-2; the match to TRBD1 covers 7 bases. Losses at the gene ends were 7 bases for V and 2 bases for J; bases not matched to a gene: 4. Germline V gene lookup returns CDR1 SQVTM and CDR2 ANQGSEA. The CDR3 is made up of 12 amino acids. Written as DNA, the CDR3 is TGCAGCGGCCGGACAGGCAACTATGGCTACACCTTC. Translation gives CSGRTGNYGYTF. Looking up the rest from reference TRBV29-1 and TRBJ1-2 gives the full variable domain: SAVISQKPSRDICQRGTSLTIQCQVDSQVTMMFWYRQQPGQSLTLIATANQGSEATYESGFVIDKFPISRPNLTFSTLTVSNMSPEDSSIYLCSGRTGNYGYTFGSGTRLTVV.